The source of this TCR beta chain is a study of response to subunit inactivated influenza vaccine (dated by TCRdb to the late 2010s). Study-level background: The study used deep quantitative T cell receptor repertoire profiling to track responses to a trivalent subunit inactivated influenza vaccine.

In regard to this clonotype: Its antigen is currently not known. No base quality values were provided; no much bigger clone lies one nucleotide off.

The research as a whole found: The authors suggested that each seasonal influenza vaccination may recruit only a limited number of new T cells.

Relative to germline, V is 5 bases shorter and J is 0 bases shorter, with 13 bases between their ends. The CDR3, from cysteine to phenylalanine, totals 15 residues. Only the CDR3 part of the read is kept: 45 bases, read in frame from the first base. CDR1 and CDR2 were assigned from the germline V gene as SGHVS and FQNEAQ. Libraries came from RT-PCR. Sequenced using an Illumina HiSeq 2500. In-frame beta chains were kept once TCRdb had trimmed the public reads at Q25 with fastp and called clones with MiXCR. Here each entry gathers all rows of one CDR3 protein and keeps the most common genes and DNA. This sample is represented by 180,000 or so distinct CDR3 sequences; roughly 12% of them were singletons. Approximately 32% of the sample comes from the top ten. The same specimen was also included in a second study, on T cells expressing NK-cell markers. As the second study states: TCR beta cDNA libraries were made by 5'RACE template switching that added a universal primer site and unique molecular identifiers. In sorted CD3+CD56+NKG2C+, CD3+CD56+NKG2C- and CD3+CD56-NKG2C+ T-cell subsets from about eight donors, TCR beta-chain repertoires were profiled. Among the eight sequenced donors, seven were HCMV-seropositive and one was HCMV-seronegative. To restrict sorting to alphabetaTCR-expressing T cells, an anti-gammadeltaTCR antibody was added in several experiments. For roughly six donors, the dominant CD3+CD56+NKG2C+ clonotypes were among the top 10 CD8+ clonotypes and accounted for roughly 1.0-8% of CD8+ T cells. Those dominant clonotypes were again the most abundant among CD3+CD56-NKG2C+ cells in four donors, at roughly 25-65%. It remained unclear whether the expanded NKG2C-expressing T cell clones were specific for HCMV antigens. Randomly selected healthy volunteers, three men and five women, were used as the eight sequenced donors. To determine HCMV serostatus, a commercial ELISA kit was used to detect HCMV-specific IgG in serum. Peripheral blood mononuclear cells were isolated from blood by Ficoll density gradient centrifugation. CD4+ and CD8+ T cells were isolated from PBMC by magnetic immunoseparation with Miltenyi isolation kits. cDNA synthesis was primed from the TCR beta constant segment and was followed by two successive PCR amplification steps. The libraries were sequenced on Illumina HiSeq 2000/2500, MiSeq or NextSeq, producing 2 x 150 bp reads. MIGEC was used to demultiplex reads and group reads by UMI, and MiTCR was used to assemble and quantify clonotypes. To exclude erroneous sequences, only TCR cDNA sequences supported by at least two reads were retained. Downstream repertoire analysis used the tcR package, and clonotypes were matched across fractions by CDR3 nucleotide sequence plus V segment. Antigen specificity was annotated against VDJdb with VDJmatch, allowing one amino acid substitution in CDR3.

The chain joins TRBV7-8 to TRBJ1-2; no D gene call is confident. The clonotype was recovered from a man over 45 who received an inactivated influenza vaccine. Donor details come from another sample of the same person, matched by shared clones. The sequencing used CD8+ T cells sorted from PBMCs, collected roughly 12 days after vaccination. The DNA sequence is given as TGTGCCAGCAGCACCGTGGACTTCGCTAACTATGGCTACACCTTC. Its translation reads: CASSTVDFANYGYTF.